Listed below are T cell receptor beta chains from one sample, sequenced in a study of blood T cell repertoires in COVID-19. Sequenced by immunoSEQ multiplex PCR; TCRdb stores in-frame clones only, minus some. This sample carries 350,000 to 450,000 clones, about 89% of them seen once, and the ten largest clones take 2.3%. The sample taken for sequencing was peripheral blood. The receptors shown here come from a woman between 55 and 75 years old with COVID-19, enrolled during active disease. CDR3s include the opening cysteine and the closing phenylalanine or tryptophan. The order of the fields is J gene, V gene, D gene, clone size, CDR3 DNA, CDR3 protein. D genes are given only for firm matches. Size is stated for part of the rows, as once, few or many counts, or as a class when the clone is expanded.

TRBJ1-5	TRBV6-5	TRBD1	.	TGTGCCAGCAGCCTCCGGGACAGGAATCAGCCCCAGCATTTT	CASSLRDRNQPQHF
TRBJ2-2	TRBV12-1	.	.	TGTGCCAGCAGCTTGAGAGGAGGCGGGGAGCTGTTTTTT	CASSLRGGGELFF
TRBJ2-3	TRBV11-3	TRBD2	few	TGTGCCAGCAGCTTAGAAGGCGGGGGGATAGATACGCAGTATTTT	CASSLEGGGIDTQYF
TRBJ2-7	TRBV2	.	.	TGTGCCAGCAAACCCGGGACAACTATTTACGAGCAGTACTTC	CASKPGTTIYEQYF
TRBJ1-1	TRBV18	.	few	TGTGCCAGCTCACCCCTAATTGACACTGAAGCTTTCTTT	CASSPLIDTEAFF
TRBJ1-1	TRBV29-1	.	once	TGCAGCGTTGTAAAGAACACTGAAGCTTTCTTT	CSVVKNTEAFF
TRBJ2-1	TRBV5-5	.	once	TGTGCCAGCAGCTTGGCCCCAGGGCGGGGAAATGGTGAGCAGTTCTTC	CASSLAPGRGNGEQFF
TRBJ1-1	TRBV6-5	.	.	TGTGCCAGCAGTACACAGATGAACACTGAAGCTTTCTTT	CASSTQMNTEAFF
TRBJ2-3	TRBV4-1	.	.	TGCGCCAGCAGCCAGTCGCGGCCCACAGATACGCAGTATTTT	CASSQSRPTDTQYF
TRBJ1-5	TRBV7-5	.	.	TGTGTCAGAAGCACCGCTGAGGAGTTCAATCAGCCCCAGCATTTT	CVRSTAEEFNQPQHF
TRBJ1-6	TRBV14	.	few	TGTGCCAGCAGCCATGCAGGGTACAATTCACCCCTCCACTTT	CASSHAGYNSPLHF
TRBJ1-1	TRBV6-1	TRBD1	.	TGTGCCAGCAGTGAATGGGCAGGGGGCAGTGTCGAAGCTTTCTTT	CASSEWAGGSVEAFF
TRBJ1-1	TRBV4-1	TRBD1	.	TGCGCCAGCAGCCCGCAGGGGGCTTTCCCGAACACTGAAGCTTTCTTT	CASSPQGAFPNTEAFF
TRBJ2-3	TRBV5-1	TRBD2	.	TGCGCCAGCAGCTCGGGGACTAGCGGGGTCACAGATACGCAGTATTTT	CASSSGTSGVTDTQYF
TRBJ2-1	TRBV19	TRBD1	.	TGTGCCAGTAAGGTTTTGAGTGGACAGGGGGCGAGGAATGAGCAGTTCTTC	CASKVLSGQGARNEQFF
TRBJ2-5	TRBV7-6	TRBD2	.	TGTGCCAGCAGCGAACTAGCGGGGGGGCCGGAGACCCAGTACTTC	CASSELAGGPETQYF
TRBJ2-2	TRBV3-1/TRBV3-2	.	once	TGTGCCAGCAGCCTTTGGCTCTCGAACACCGGGGAGCTGTTTTTT	CASSLWLSNTGELFF
TRBJ1-5	TRBV9	TRBD1	.	TGTGCCAGCAGTTATCGGGACAGTAATCAGCCCCAGCATTTT	CASSYRDSNQPQHF
TRBJ1-1	TRBV3-1/TRBV3-2	.	.	TGTGCCAGCAGCCTACCGGGGACTGAAGCTTTCTTT	CASSLPGTEAFF
TRBJ2-7	TRBV3-1/TRBV3-2	TRBD2	.	TGTGCCAGCACCGCGACTAGCGGCTCCTACGAGCAGTACTTC	CASTATSGSYEQYF
TRBJ2-5	TRBV3-1/TRBV3-2	TRBD2	.	TGTGCCAGCAGCCAAGACGGACGGGGGGGCCGCCAAGAGACCCAGTACTTC	CASSQDGRGGRQETQYF
TRBJ1-6	TRBV3-1/TRBV3-2	.	.	TGTGCCAGCAGCCAATTCGACAGAGATAATTCACCCCTCCACTTT	CASSQFDRDNSPLHF
TRBJ1-5	TRBV7-8	TRBD1	.	TGTGCCAGCAGCGTGCAGGGACAGGGTAATCAGCCCCAGCATTTT	CASSVQGQGNQPQHF
TRBJ2-1	TRBV9	TRBD1	.	TGTGCCAGCAGCGTAGGAGGGACAGGGGTGTATGAGCAGTTCTTC	CASSVGGTGVYEQFF
TRBJ1-3	TRBV28	.	.	TGTGCCAGCAGTTTCCCCTCAGGGGCTGGAAACACCATATATTTT	CASSFPSGAGNTIYF
TRBJ1-4	TRBV3-1/TRBV3-2	.	.	TGTGCCAGCAGCCCGCGCTCTAGCCTAAATGAAAAACTGTTTTTT	CASSPRSSLNEKLFF
TRBJ2-2	TRBV23-1	TRBD2	.	TGCGCCAGCAGTCAGGGAAAGACTAGCGGGGGGGCTCAGGCGAACACCGGGGAGCTGTTTTTT	CASSQGKTSGGAQANTGELFF
TRBJ1-6	TRBV5-4	TRBD1	once	TGTGCCAGCAGCTTCACCGGACAGGGATTGGGTTCACCCCTCCACTTT	CASSFTGQGLGSPLHF
TRBJ1-5	TRBV11-2	.	.	TGTGCCAGCAGCGGGGGCAGGGAACAGCCCCAGCATTTT	CASSGGREQPQHF
TRBJ1-2	TRBV4-1	.	.	TGCGCCAGCAGCCGCAGGGATAGGGACTATGGCTACACCTTC	CASSRRDRDYGYTF
TRBJ1-2	TRBV19	.	.	TGTGCCAGTATCCCACAGGGATTACGATATGGCTACACCTTC	CASIPQGLRYGYTF
TRBJ1-5	TRBV4-2	.	few	TGTGCCAGCAGCCAAGATGAGGGTCTCAATCAGCCCCAGCATTTT	CASSQDEGLNQPQHF
TRBJ2-3	TRBV15	.	.	TGTGCCACCAGCAGAGAGGGTGGCGGGGGCTCAGATACGCAGTATTTT	CATSREGGGGSDTQYF